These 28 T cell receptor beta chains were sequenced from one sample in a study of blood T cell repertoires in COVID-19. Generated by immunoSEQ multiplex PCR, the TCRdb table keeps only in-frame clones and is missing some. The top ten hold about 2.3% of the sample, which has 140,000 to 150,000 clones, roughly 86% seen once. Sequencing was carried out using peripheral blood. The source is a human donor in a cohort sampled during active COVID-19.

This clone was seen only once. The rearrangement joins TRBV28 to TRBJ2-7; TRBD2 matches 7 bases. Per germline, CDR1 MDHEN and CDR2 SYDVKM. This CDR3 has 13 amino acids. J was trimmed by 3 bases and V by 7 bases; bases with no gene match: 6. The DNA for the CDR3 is TGTGCCAGCATGGGGGGGGGTGACTACGAGCAGTACTTC. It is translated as CASMGGGDYEQYF.

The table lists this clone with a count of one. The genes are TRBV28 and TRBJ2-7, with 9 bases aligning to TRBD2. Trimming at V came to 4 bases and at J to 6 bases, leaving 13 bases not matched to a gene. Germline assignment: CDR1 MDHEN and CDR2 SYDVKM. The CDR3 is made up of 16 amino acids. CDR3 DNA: TGTGCCAGCAGTTCCCCTAGCGGGGTGGGCCTCCGCGAGCAGTACTTC. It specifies CASSSPSGVGLREQYF.

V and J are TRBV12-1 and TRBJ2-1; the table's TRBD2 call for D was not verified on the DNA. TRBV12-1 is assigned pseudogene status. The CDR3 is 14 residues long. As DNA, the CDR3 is TGTGCCAGCAGCTTTTCTGAGGAGAGCAATGAGCAGTTCTTC. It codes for CASSFSEESNEQFF.

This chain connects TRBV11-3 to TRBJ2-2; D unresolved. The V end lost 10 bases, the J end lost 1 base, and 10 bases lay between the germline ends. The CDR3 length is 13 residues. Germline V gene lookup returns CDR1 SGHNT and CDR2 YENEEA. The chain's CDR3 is CAISAENTGELFF. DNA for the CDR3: TGTGCCATCTCGGCGGAGAACACCGGGGAGCTGTTTTTT.

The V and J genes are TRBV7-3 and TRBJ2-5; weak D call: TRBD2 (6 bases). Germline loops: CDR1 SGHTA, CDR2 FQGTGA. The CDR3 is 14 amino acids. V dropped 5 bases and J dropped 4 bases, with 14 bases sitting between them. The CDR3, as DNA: TGTGCCAGCAGCCCCGGTGGGCGGGGAGAGACCCAGTACTTC. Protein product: CASSPGGRGETQYF.

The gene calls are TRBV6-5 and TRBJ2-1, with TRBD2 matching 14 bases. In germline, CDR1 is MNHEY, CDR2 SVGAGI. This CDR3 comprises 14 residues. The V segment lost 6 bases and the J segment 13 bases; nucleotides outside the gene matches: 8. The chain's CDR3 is CASSPGTSGRVQFF. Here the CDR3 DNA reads TGTGCCAGCAGCCCCGGGACTAGCGGGAGAGTTCAGTTCTTC.

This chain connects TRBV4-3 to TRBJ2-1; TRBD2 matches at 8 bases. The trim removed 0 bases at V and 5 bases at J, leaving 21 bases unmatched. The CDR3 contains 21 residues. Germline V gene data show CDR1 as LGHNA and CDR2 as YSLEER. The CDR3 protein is CASSQDWGVWASGGPHNEQFF. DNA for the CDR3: TGCGCCAGCAGCCAAGATTGGGGGGTATGGGCGTCGGGAGGGCCACACAATGAGCAGTTCTTC.

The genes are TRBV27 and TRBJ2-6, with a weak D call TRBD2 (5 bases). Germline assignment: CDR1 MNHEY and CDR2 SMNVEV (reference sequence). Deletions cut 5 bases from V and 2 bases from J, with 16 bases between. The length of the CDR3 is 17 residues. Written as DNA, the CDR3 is TGTGCCAGCAGTCTCGCGGGTGGAGGTGCTGGGGCCAACGTCCTGACTTTC. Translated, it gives CASSLAGGGAGANVLTF. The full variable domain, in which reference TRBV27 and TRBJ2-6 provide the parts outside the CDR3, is EAQVTQNPRYLITVTGKKLTVTCSQNMNHEYMSWYRQDPGLGLRQIYYSMNVEVTDKGDVPEGYKVSRKEKRNFPLILESPSPNQTSLYFCASSLAGGGAGANVLTFGAGSRLTVL.

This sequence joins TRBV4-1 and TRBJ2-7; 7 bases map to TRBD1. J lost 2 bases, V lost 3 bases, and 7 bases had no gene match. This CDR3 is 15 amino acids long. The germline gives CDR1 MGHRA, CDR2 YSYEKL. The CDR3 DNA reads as TGCGCCAGCAGCCAGGGGACAGTGAATACCTACGAGCAGTACTTC. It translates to CASSQGTVNTYEQYF.

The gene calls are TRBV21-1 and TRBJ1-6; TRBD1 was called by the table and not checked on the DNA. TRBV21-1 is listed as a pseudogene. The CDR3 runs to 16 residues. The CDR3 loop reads CASRDRGRLIDSPLHF. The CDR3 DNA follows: TGTGCCAGCAGGGACAGGGGGCGTCTAATAGATTCACCCCTCCACTTT.

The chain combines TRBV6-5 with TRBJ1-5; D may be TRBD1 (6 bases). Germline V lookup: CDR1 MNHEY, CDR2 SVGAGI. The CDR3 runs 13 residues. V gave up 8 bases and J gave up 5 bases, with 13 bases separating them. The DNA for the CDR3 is TGTGCCAGCCGCAGTTGGGGGCATCAGCCCCAGCATTTT. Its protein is CASRSWGHQPQHF.

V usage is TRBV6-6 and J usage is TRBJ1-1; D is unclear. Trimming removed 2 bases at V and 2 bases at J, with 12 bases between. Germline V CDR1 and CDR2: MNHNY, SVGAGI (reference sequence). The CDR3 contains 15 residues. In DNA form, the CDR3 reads TGTGCCAGCAGTTACCAGACAAGGTCTAACACTGAAGCTTTCTTT. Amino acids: CASSYQTRSNTEAFF.

CDR3 amino acids: CASRVGGKYTGELFF. For the CDR3, the DNA is TGTGCCAGTAGAGTGGGGGGGAAGTACACCGGGGAGCTGTTTTTT. This rearrangement joins TRBV19 to TRBJ2-2, with 7 bases that match TRBD2. The trim removed 6 bases at V and 3 bases at J, leaving 7 bases unmatched. This CDR3 is 15 amino acids long. Per the germline V gene, CDR1 is LNHDA and CDR2 is SQIVND (reference sequence).

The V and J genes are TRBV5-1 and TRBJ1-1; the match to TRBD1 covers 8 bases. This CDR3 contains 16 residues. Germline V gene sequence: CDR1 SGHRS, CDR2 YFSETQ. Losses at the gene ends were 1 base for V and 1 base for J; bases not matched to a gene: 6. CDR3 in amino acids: CASSLWGRGPNTEAFF. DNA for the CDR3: TGCGCCAGCAGCTTGTGGGGCAGGGGGCCGAACACTGAAGCTTTCTTT. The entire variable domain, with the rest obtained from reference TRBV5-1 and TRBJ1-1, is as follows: KAGVTQTPRYLIKTRGQQVTLSCSPISGHRSVSWYQQTPGQGLQFLFEYFSETQRNKGNFPGRFSGRQFSNSRSEMNVSTLELGDSALYLCASSLWGRGPNTEAFFGQGTRLTVV.

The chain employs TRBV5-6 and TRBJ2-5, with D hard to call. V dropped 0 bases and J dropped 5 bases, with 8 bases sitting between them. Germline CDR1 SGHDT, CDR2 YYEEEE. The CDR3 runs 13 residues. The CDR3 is CASSLGVHETQYF. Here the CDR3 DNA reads TGTGCCAGCAGCTTGGGAGTTCATGAGACCCAGTACTTC.

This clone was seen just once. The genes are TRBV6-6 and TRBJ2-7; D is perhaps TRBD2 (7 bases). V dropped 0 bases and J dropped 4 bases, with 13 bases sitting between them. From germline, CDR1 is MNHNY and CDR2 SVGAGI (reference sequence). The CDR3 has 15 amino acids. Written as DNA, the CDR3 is TGTGCCAGCAGTTACTCCCCGGGGGGCCCGTACGAGCAGTACTTC. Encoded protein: CASSYSPGGPYEQYF.

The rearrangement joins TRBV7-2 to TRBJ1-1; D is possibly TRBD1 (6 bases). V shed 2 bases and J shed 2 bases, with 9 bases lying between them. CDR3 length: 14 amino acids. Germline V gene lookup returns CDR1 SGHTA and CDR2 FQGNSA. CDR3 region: CASSLYRDNTEAFF. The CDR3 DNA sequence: TGTGCCAGCAGCTTATACAGGGACAACACTGAAGCTTTCTTT.

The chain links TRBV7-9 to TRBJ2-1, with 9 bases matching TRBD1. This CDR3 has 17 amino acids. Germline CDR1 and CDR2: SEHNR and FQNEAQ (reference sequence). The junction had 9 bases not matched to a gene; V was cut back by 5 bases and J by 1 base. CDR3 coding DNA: TGTGCCAGCAGCCAACCTTCACAGGGGGCTTCCTACAATGAGCAGTTCTTC. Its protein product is CASSQPSQGASYNEQFF.

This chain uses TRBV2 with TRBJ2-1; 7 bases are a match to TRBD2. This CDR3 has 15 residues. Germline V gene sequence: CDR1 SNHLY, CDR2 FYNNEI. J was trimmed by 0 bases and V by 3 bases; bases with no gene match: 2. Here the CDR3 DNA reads TGTGCCAGCAGTGATCCGGGGGGCTCCTACAATGAGCAGTTCTTC. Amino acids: CASSDPGGSYNEQFF.

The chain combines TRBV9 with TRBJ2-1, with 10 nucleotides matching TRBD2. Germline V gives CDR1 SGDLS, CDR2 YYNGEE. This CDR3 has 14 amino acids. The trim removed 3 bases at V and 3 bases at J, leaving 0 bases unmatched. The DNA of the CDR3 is TGTGCCAGCAGCGCTAGCGGGGGCTACAATGAGCAGTTCTTC. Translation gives CASSASGGYNEQFF.

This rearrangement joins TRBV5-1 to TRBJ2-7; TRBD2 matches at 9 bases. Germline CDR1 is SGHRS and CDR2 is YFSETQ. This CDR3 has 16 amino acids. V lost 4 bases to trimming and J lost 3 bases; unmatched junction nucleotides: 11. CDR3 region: CASSRNVAGDRYEQYF. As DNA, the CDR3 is TGCGCCAGCAGCCGTAATGTAGCGGGAGACCGCTACGAGCAGTACTTC.

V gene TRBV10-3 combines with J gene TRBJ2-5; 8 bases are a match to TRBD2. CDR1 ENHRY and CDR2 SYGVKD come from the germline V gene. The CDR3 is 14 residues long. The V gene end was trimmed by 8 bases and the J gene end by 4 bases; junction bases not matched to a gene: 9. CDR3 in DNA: TGTGCCATCGGGGATGGACTAGCAGGAGAGACCCAGTACTTC. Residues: CAIGDGLAGETQYF.

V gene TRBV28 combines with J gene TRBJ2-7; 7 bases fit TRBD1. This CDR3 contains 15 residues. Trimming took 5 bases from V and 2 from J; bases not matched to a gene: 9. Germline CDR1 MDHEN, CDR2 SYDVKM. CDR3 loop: CASSMIQGNAYEQYF. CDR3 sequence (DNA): TGTGCCAGCAGTATGATACAGGGGAATGCCTACGAGCAGTACTTC. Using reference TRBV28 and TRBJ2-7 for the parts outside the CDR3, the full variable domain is DVKVTQSSRYLVKRTGEKVFLECVQDMDHENMFWYRQDPGLGLRLIYFSYDVKMKEKGDIPEGYSVSREKKERFSLILESASTNQTSMYLCASSMIQGNAYEQYFGPGTRLTVT.

The DNA for the CDR3 is TGTGCCAGCAGCTTAGTGGGGGACACCACTGAAGCTTTCTTT. Its protein product is CASSLVGDTTEAFF. The V gene is TRBV7-8, the J gene TRBJ1-1; possible D gene TRBD1, 6 bases. The CDR3 contains 14 residues. Deletions cut 1 base from V and 4 bases from J, with 10 bases between. The germline gives CDR1 SGHVS, CDR2 FQNEAQ.

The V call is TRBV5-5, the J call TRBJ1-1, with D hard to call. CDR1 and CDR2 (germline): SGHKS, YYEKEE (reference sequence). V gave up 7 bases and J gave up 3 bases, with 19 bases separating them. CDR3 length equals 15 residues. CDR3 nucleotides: TGTGCCAGCGTCAATTTTGGGGAGGCAGACACTGAAGCTTTCTTT. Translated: CASVNFGEADTEAFF.

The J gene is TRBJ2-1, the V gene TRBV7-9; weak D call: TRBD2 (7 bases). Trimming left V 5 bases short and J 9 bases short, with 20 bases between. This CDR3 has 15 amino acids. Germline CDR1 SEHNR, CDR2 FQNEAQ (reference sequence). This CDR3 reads CASSPRGRLAGEQFF. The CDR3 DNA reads TGTGCCAGCAGCCCGAGGGGGAGACTAGCCGGTGAGCAGTTCTTC.

The CDR3 here is CASSQAPKETQYF. The CDR3 nucleotides read TGTGCCAGCAGCCAAGCTCCTAAAGAGACCCAGTACTTC. The genes are TRBV3-1 (or the pseudogene TRBV3-2) and TRBJ2-5; unclear D gene. Trimming stripped 1 base from V and 3 bases from J, with 6 bases between. The CDR3 has 13 amino acids. CDR1 is LGHDT, CDR2 YNNKEL, per germline (reference sequence).

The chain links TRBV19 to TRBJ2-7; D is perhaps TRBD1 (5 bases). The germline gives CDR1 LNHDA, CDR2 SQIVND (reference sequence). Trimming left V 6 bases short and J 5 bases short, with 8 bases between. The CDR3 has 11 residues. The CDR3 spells CASRGVDEQYF. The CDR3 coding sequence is TGTGCCAGTAGAGGGGTGGACGAGCAGTACTTC. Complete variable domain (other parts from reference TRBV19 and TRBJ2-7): DGGITQSPKYLFRKEGQNVTLSCEQNLNHDAMYWYRQDPGQGLRLIYYSQIVNDFQKGDIAEGYSVSREKKESFPLTVTSAQKNPTAFYLCASRGVDEQYFGPGTRLTVT.